This TCR beta chain appears in the sequencing data of a study of T cell responses to AZD1222 COVID-19 vaccine. Findings and limits, study-wide: No day 14 peak samples; only post-peak repertoires were characterized. Donors were mostly white British, more females; clonal diversity possibly underestimated. Vaccination with two AZD1222 doses was followed by a rise in Spike-specific TCR breadth and depth.

Assay used: immunoSEQ multiplex PCR; TCRdb lists only in-frame clones, some missing. Counted here are 170,000 or so clones, 88% occurring once; the ten biggest clones make up more than 9%. CDR3 length equals 13 residues. Trimming removed 2 bases at V and 3 bases at J, with 7 bases between. CDR1 and CDR2 from the germline V gene are MNHEY and SVGAGI. On this clone itself: Its antigen is unknown.

Both about-4-week and about-12-week second-dose recipients were combined. The starting material was peripheral blood, obtained 28 days after the second AZD1222 dose. This chain connects TRBV6-5 to TRBJ1-2, with unresolved D. This TCR came from an adult who received the AZD1222 COVID-19 vaccine. The CDR3 coding sequence is TGTGCCAGCAGTTACGCGGACCACTATGGCTACACCTTC. Encoded protein: CASSYADHYGYTF.